This T cell receptor (beta chain) was captured in a study of blood T cell repertoires in COVID-19. Looking at the study overall: Researchers got acute and convalescent COVID-19 samples from the United States, Italy and Spain. T cells, B-cell-depleted T cells, or PBMCs provided the cDNA or gDNA that served as material.

In the source study's methods: Estimated nucleated cell counts came from reference gene primer amplification. Clones were read by immunoSEQ multiplex PCR, and TCRdb kept only the in-frame ones, dropping some. The V and J calls and clone size are taken from that table; D and trimming were inferred from the DNA. This repertoire shows 150,000 to 200,000 clones, about 74% found once; its top ten account for about 3%. Trimming took 4 bases from V and 9 from J, leaving 13 bases between them. CDR3 length: 13 residues. Germline CDR1 LGHNA, CDR2 YSLEER. The origin of this receptor is a woman over 75 with acute or convalescent COVID-19. The rearrangement links TRBV4-3 to TRBJ2-1; the D gene is possibly TRBD1 (6 bases). Input material: peripheral blood. Written as DNA, the CDR3 is TGCGCCAGCAGCCTCTCACCAGGGGTTGAGCAGTTCTTC. Protein product: CASSLSPGVEQFF.